The rows below give T cell receptor beta chains drawn from one sample of a study of T cell repertoires in cytomegalovirus infection. TCRdb re-derived calls from the reads in MiXCR, one entry per CDR3 protein. Found here are over 450,000 distinct CDR3 sequences, roughly 10% of them singletons; the top ten hold about a tenth. Sequenced: PBMCs. These receptors were obtained from a human donor in good health (CMV status not recorded). Some clones in this sample may be carry-over from other donors' samples. The CDR3 runs from the conserved cysteine through the conserved F or W. The D gene is left open where the match is weak. Size is omitted from some rows. Given values are once, few, many or a class for expanded clones.

-	TRBJ1-2	TRBV7-9	TRBD1	TGTGCCAGCAGTAAAAGAGGACAGGGAACTAACTATGGCTACACCTTC	CASSKRGQGTNYGYTF
many	TRBJ1-2	TRBV7-8	TRBD1	TGTGCCAGCAGCCTACGGGACAGGGGGGGTTTTGGCTACACCTTC	CASSLRDRGGFGYTF
many	TRBJ2-1	TRBV7-3	-	TGTGCCAGCAGCGCAGGAGAGGGCTCCTACAATGAGCAGTTCTTC	CASSAGEGSYNEQFF
many	TRBJ1-2	TRBV6-6	TRBD1	TGTGCCAGCAGACAAGGGACAGAAGATCTTTATGGCTACACCTTC	CASRQGTEDLYGYTF
many	TRBJ2-5	TRBV7-9	-	TGTGCCAGCAGCAATCCGGGACTCAAAGAGACCCAGTACTTC	CASSNPGLKETQYF
few	TRBJ1-1	TRBV11-2	-	TGTGCCAGCAGCTTCGGGGGACTCTCGAACACTGAAGCTTTCTTT	CASSFGGLSNTEAFF
many	TRBJ2-3	TRBV10-3	TRBD2	TGTGCCATCGGAGGACTAGCGGTAGGAGATACGCAGTATTTT	CAIGGLAVGDTQYF
few	TRBJ1-4	TRBV12-3/TRBV12-4	TRBD1	TGTGCCAGCCTTGAGACAGGGAGGGAAAAACTGTTTTTT	CASLETGREKLFF
many	TRBJ1-1	TRBV10-3	-	TGTGCCATCAGAGTCCAGGGCCCCACTGAAGCTTTCTTT	CAIRVQGPTEAFF
few	TRBJ1-2	TRBV27	TRBD1	TGTGCCAGCAGTTTACAGGCAGGGGGCTTTGGCTACACCTTC	CASSLQAGGFGYTF
-	TRBJ2-2	TRBV20-1	-	TGCGGTGGAAGGACTGCCTCGAACACCGGGGAGCTGTTTTTT	CGGRTASNTGELFF
many	TRBJ2-2	TRBV9	TRBD2	TGTGCCAGCAGCGTCAGCGGGAACTCGGCCGCCGGGGAGCTGTTTTTT	CASSVSGNSAAGELFF
many	TRBJ1-1	TRBV7-3	-	TGTGCCAGCAGCGAAAACAGGGTGGGGACTGAAGCTTTCTTT	CASSENRVGTEAFF
-	TRBJ2-1	TRBV23-1	-	TGCGCCAGCAGTCAATTGAAGGCCCCCTACAATGAGCAGTTCTTC	CASSQLKAPYNEQFF
few	TRBJ2-1	TRBV7-6	TRBD2	TGTGCCAGCAGGCCAGTGGGGGGGAGGGATGAGCAGTTCTTC	CASRPVGGRDEQFF
many	TRBJ2-7	TRBV7-9	TRBD1	TGTGCCAGCAGCTTAGAGCTCGGACAGGGACTCGGCGAGCAGTACTTC	CASSLELGQGLGEQYF
few	TRBJ1-6	TRBV6-2/TRBV6-3	TRBD1	TGTGCCAGCTTACAGTTTTCTGACAGGGGTAATTCACCCCTCCACTTT	CASLQFSDRGNSPLHF
many	TRBJ2-7	TRBV19	TRBD2	TGTGCCAGTAGTATAGATCTGCTTAGCGGGACCTACGAGCAGTACTTC	CASSIDLLSGTYEQYF
-	TRBJ2-5	TRBV29-1	TRBD1	TGCAGCGTTTACAGGGGCCGGGAGACCCAGTACTTC	CSVYRGRETQYF
many	TRBJ1-2	TRBV28	-	TGTGCCAGCAGTTCCTCAGGGAGGGCGGTCTATGGCTACACCTTC	CASSSSGRAVYGYTF
many	TRBJ2-3	TRBV11-2	-	TGTGCCAGCAGCTCCGCTTCCGGGACCTACACAGATACGCAGTATTTT	CASSSASGTYTDTQYF
many	TRBJ2-7	TRBV28	TRBD1	TGTGCCAGCAGTTTATTTCGACAGGGGGGCGGATACGAGCAGTACTTC	CASSLFRQGGGYEQYF
many	TRBJ2-1	TRBV4-1	-	TGCGCCAGCAGCCAAGAGGAGACGGTCGGATGGAATGAGCAGTTCTTC	CASSQEETVGWNEQFF
many	TRBJ2-3	TRBV27	-	TGTGCCAGCAGTTATGGGACTGTTAAAGATACGCAGTATTTT	CASSYGTVKDTQYF
-	TRBJ1-6	TRBV27	-	TGTGCCAGCAGTAGCAGGGACTCCTATAATTCACCCCTCCACTTT	CASSSRDSYNSPLHF
many	TRBJ1-2	TRBV12-3/TRBV12-4	-	TGTGCCAGCAGTTTAGCCCCTCTAGGGGGAGGCTACACCTTC	CASSLAPLGGGYTF
few	TRBJ2-1	TRBV27	-	TGTGCCAGCAGTTTAGGAGGCCCCGGTGTGAATGAGCAGTTCTTC	CASSLGGPGVNEQFF
many	TRBJ2-7	TRBV28	TRBD2	TGTGCCAGCAGTTTCCCGCGGGAGGGGGCCAATTACTACGAGCAGTACTTC	CASSFPREGANYYEQYF
many	TRBJ2-1	TRBV7-6	TRBD2	TGTGCCAGCAGCCCGCGACTAGCGGGGGGCCTTCAGCAGTTCTTC	CASSPRLAGGLQQFF
-	TRBJ2-7	TRBV3-1	-	TGTGCCAGCAGCCAAGGCATTAGTTCGGTCGAGCAGTACTTC	CASSQGISSVEQYF